This T cell receptor (beta chain) appears in the sequencing data of a study of blood T cell repertoires in COVID-19. The CDR3 runs 13 residues. V was clipped by 2 bases and J by 3 bases, with 6 bases between them. Germline V CDR1 and CDR2: SGDLS, YYNGEE. Produced via immunoSEQ multiplex PCR; TCRdb's table is partial and in-frame only. The table includes 650,000 to 800,000 clones, around 90% detected once. A remark on this clone: The identical CDR3 is also encoded by other nucleotide sequences in the sample.

Sequenced material: peripheral blood. The chain recombines TRBV9 with TRBJ1-5; D unclear. This TCR derives from a woman aged 18 to 35 with acute or convalescent COVID-19. CDR3 DNA sequence: TGTGCCAGCAGCGTGAGCCCCAATCAGCCCCAGCATTTT. Its translation: CASSVSPNQPQHF.